These T cell receptor beta chains were read from a single sample in a study of blood T cell repertoires in COVID-19. TCRdb's table, derived via immunoSEQ multiplex PCR, lists solely in-frame clones and lacks some. The sample yields 98,000 or so clones, roughly 82% seen once. The specimen sequenced was peripheral blood. The receptors were sampled from a man aged 55 to 70 with acute or convalescent COVID-19. Each CDR3 is given without its conserved first and last residue. A D gene is named only where the DNA matches it firmly.

V gene: TRBV2
D gene: TRBD1
J gene: TRBJ1-5
CDR3 protein: ASSEGTGNQPQH

V gene: TRBV5-8
D gene: TRBD2
J gene: TRBJ2-7
CDR3 protein: ASSPVAGRYEQY

V gene: TRBV3-1/TRBV3-2
D gene: NA
J gene: TRBJ2-7
CDR3 protein: ASSPQGSIYEQY

V gene: TRBV5-6
D gene: NA
J gene: TRBJ1-6
CDR3 protein: ASRLGTASGSPLH

V gene: TRBV5-4
D gene: TRBD1
J gene: TRBJ2-7
CDR3 protein: ASSRMGTAYEQY

V gene: TRBV19
D gene: NA
J gene: TRBJ2-2
CDR3 protein: AIRAGTLNTGELF

V gene: TRBV2
D gene: NA
J gene: TRBJ1-1
CDR3 protein: ASSGQSDTEAF

V gene: TRBV24-1
D gene: NA
J gene: TRBJ1-2
CDR3 protein: ATSDPGKDGYT

V gene: TRBV7-8
D gene: NA
J gene: TRBJ2-7
CDR3 protein: ASSQSGQVYEQY

V gene: TRBV6-5
D gene: NA
J gene: TRBJ1-2
CDR3 protein: ASTQRGLGYGYT

V gene: TRBV7-9
D gene: NA
J gene: TRBJ2-3
CDR3 protein: ASSRLGFGDTQY

V gene: TRBV19
D gene: TRBD1
J gene: TRBJ2-2
CDR3 protein: ASRYRTGVNTGELF

V gene: TRBV19
D gene: NA
J gene: TRBJ2-5
CDR3 protein: ASSISGRETQY

V gene: TRBV15
D gene: TRBD1
J gene: TRBJ1-4
CDR3 protein: ATSTWTGFYEKLF

V gene: TRBV24-1
D gene: NA
J gene: TRBJ2-3
CDR3 protein: ATSDLRGTTDTQY

V gene: TRBV15
D gene: NA
J gene: TRBJ1-1
CDR3 protein: ATSRQGNTEAF

V gene: TRBV24-1
D gene: NA
J gene: TRBJ2-2
CDR3 protein: ATSDLGTHTGELF

V gene: TRBV7-2
D gene: TRBD1
J gene: TRBJ2-3
CDR3 protein: ASRTGQGADTQY

V gene: TRBV29-1
D gene: NA
J gene: TRBJ2-3
CDR3 protein: SARVPYTDTQY

V gene: TRBV11-3
D gene: NA
J gene: TRBJ1-1
CDR3 protein: ASSSKNTEAF

V gene: TRBV18
D gene: TRBD1
J gene: TRBJ1-5
CDR3 protein: ASSTKTGASNQPQH

V gene: TRBV20-1
D gene: NA
J gene: TRBJ2-1
CDR3 protein: SASHENEQF

V gene: TRBV5-1
D gene: NA
J gene: TRBJ2-1
CDR3 protein: ASSLEASYGEQF

V gene: TRBV6-5
D gene: NA
J gene: TRBJ1-1
CDR3 protein: ASSPPAARNTEAF

V gene: TRBV5-1
D gene: TRBD2
J gene: TRBJ2-1
CDR3 protein: ASSLRAGAYNEQF